One and the same sample provided the 13 T cell receptor beta chains below, sequenced in a study of OX40 agonist ivuxolimab in advanced cancers. Sequencing used immunoSEQ multiplex PCR; TCRdb keeps in-frame clones, though not all of them. Among 30,000 or so clones, 90% to 95% were seen once, and the ten largest hold about 26%. The sequences come from CD4+ or CD8+ T cells sorted from blood, collected in a trial of the OX40 agonist ivuxolimab. These receptors all stem from an adult with an advanced solid tumor such as melanoma, head and neck, liver or kidney cancer.

The V gene is TRBV2, the J gene TRBJ1-3, with D uncertain. The CDR3 is 16 residues long. V lost 2 bases, J lost 0 bases, and 11 bases lay in between. Looked up from germline, CDR1 is SNHLY and CDR2 is FYNNEI. The CDR3 loop is CASSEIRPNSGNTIYF. As DNA, the CDR3 is TGTGCCAGCAGTGAAATTAGGCCCAACTCTGGAAACACCATATATTTT.

The chain uses TRBV28 and TRBJ1-6; D perhaps matches TRBD1 (6 bases). The V end was cut by 3 bases, the J end by 7 bases, with 16 bases between. In germline, CDR1 is MDHEN, CDR2 SYDVKM. The CDR3 consists of 16 residues. The CDR3 nucleotides are TGTGCCAGCAGTTTCAACCCCCTAGGACAGAATTCACCCCTCCACTTT. Its translation: CASSFNPLGQNSPLHF.

This clone came up once. This chain uses TRBV28 with TRBJ2-5; 7 bases map to TRBD2. J gave up 5 bases and V 2 bases, and 2 bases lay outside the gene matches. Germline V lookup: CDR1 MDHEN, CDR2 SYDVKM. The CDR3 sequence is 13 residues long. CDR3 sequence reads: CASSLGGVETQYF. In DNA form, the CDR3 reads TGTGCCAGCAGTTTAGGGGGGGTGGAGACCCAGTACTTC.

The chain recombines TRBV27 with TRBJ1-2; no firm D call. This CDR3 is built from 15 residues. The V gene lost 5 bases and the J gene lost 4 bases, with 17 bases spanning the gap. Germline V gives CDR1 MNHEY, CDR2 SMNVEV (reference sequence). CDR3 in amino acids: CASSPPNEPAYGYTF. The CDR3 DNA reads TGTGCCAGCAGTCCCCCTAATGAGCCAGCCTATGGCTACACCTTC.

V and J are TRBV20-1 and TRBJ2-7; 8 bases line up with TRBD1. The CDR3 covers 11 residues. The V and J ends lost 6 bases and 3 bases, in that order; junction bases with no gene match: 1. In germline, CDR1 is DFQATT, CDR2 SNEGSKA (reference sequence). CDR3 region: CSAGTGYEQYF. The CDR3 DNA follows: TGCAGTGCGGGGACAGGCTACGAGCAGTACTTC.

This CDR3 is CASSQALGGQVSYEQYF. The CDR3 DNA sequence: TGCGCCAGCAGCCAGGCCTTGGGGGGACAGGTCTCCTACGAGCAGTACTTC. The chain uses TRBV4-1 and TRBJ2-7, with 8 bases matching TRBD1. Germline V CDR1 and CDR2: MGHRA, YSYEKL. After removal of 3 bases from V and 0 bases from J, the junction contained 10 bases not matched to a gene. The CDR3 has 17 residues.

The chain links TRBV9 to TRBJ1-5; 7 bases map to TRBD1. The CDR3 extends over 15 amino acids. Germline lookup yields CDR1 SGDLS and CDR2 YYNGEE. V shed 6 bases, J shed 4 bases, and the junction held 10 bases outside the gene matches. DNA for the CDR3: TGTGCCAGCAACCGGGGGGGACAGCCTAATCAGCCCCAGCATTTT. Protein: CASNRGGQPNQPQHF.

This rearrangement joins TRBV29-1 to TRBJ2-1, with 8 bases fitting TRBD1. The ends lost 8 bases at V and 3 bases at J; junction bases unmatched: 6. The CDR3 sequence is 13 residues long. Germline CDR1 SQVTM, CDR2 ANQGSEA. CDR3 in amino acids: CSSTGTGYNEQFF. CDR3 nucleotides: TGCAGCTCCACCGGGACAGGCTACAATGAGCAGTTCTTC.

This clone was seen a single time. V usage is TRBV28 and J usage is TRBJ1-5; D possibly corresponds to TRBD1 (6 bases). V lost 2 bases to trimming and J lost 2 bases, with 13 bases between them. Looked up from germline, CDR1 is MDHEN and CDR2 is SYDVKM. The CDR3 is 16 amino acids. CDR3 region: CASSLVGGAGNQPQHF. Written as DNA, the CDR3 is TGTGCCAGCAGTTTAGTGGGGGGCGCAGGCAATCAGCCCCAGCATTTT.

J is TRBJ2-7 and V is TRBV10-2, with D perhaps assigned TRBD1 or TRBD2 (5 bases each). V was trimmed by 8 bases and J by 4 bases, leaving 18 bases between them. The germline V gene has CDR1 WSHSY and CDR2 SAAADI. The CDR3 covers 14 residues. In DNA, the CDR3 is TGCGCCAGCGGCTTGGGGCAGGGAGTATACGAGCAGTACTTC. Its translation is CASGLGQGVYEQYF.

Notes on this clone: An end of the junction does not agree with germline; a read error may underlie this. The chain is built from TRBV6-5 and TRBJ1-1; TRBD1 might be the D (5 bases). The CDR3 loop spans 14 amino acids. CDR1 and CDR2 (germline): MNHEY, SVGAGI. CDR3: CASSYAGKDTQAFF. The CDR3 coding sequence is TGTGCCAGCAGTTACGCCGGTAAGGACACTCAAGCTTTCTTT.

This chain links TRBV7-9 with TRBJ2-3, with TRBD2 matching over 11 bases. Germline-derived CDR1 and CDR2 are SEHNR and FQNEAQ (reference sequence). This CDR3 contains 16 residues. V trimming: 5 bases; J trimming: 1 base; junction bases outside the gene matches: 5. The CDR3, as DNA: TGTGCCAGCAGCCAACTAGCGGGAGCGGGCACAGATACGCAGTATTTT. Encoded protein: CASSQLAGAGTDTQYF. The variable domain in full, with the rest retrieved from reference TRBV7-9 and TRBJ2-3, is DTGVSQNPRHKITKRGQNVTFRCDPISEHNRLYWYRQTLGQGPEFLTYFQNEAQLEKSRLLSDRFSAERPKGSFSTLEIQRTEQGDSAMYLCASSQLAGAGTDTQYFGPGTRLTVL.

The chain combines TRBV6-1 with TRBJ1-5; D is unresolved. This CDR3 region has 15 residues. Germline-derived CDR1 and CDR2 are MNHNS and SASEGT. V lost 6 bases and J lost 2, with 14 bases in between. CDR3 nucleotides: TGTGCCAGCAGGATAGAATACGATGGCAATCAGCCCCAGCATTTT. Encoded protein: CASRIEYDGNQPQHF.